Sequencing of this TCR beta chain was carried out in a study of tumor-infiltrating lymphocytes in primary liver carcinoma (dated by TCRdb to about 2017). As for the study more broadly: The five patients, three men and two women aged 30 to 69 years, had hepatocellular carcinoma (four) or combined HCC and intrahepatic cholangiocarcinoma (one). The tumors of the five patients were staged as T1-T3 N0M0, with maximum diameters ranging from 4.2 to 10 cm. Each sample produced roughly 3.5 to 7.13 million productive TCRbeta reads, and read depth showed no significant difference between tissue types. TCRbeta repertoire sequencing, expression microarrays and whole-exome sequencing were combined in the study across five regions of each liver tumor, with adjacent normal tissue and blood also included. A total of approximately 35 specimens from 5 patients underwent TCRbeta repertoire sequencing, comprising 25 tumor regions, 5 adjacent noncancerous liver tissues and 5 peripheral blood samples. High reproducibility was observed for the technical replicate repertoires, with mean shared-clone rates approximately 0.9 and correlation coefficients above 0.95. The investigation overall reported the following: Pairs of tumor regions showed greater repertoire overlap (mean about 36%) than tumor-adjacent pairs (approximately 17%) or tumor-blood pairs (approximately 15%), which is consistent with antigen-driven expansion. The study included only four to six patients, and the authors note findings should be validated in a larger study. Bulk unsorted samples precluded comparing CD4+ and CD8+ T cell repertoires. Only the TCR beta chain was sequenced, so true repertoire diversity is likely underestimated because unpaired alpha chains were not captured. A significantly larger repertoire fraction was made up by the top 250 clones in tumors than in blood (p = 0.039).

Without any cell sorting, total RNA and DNA were extracted together from roughly 20-30 mg of bulk tissue using the AllPrep DNA/RNA mini kit. Between late 2015 and March 2016, five patients in China with histopathologically diagnosed primary liver carcinoma had surgical resection. At the time of sampling, the patients were treatment-naive and had chronic HBV infection. Fresh tumor and adjacent tissue pieces were bisected, with one half stored in RNAlater at -80 degrees C and the other half sent for histology. Starting from 450 to 500 ng total RNA, TCRbeta-specific cDNA was produced by reverse transcription with a constant-region primer and ProtoScript II reverse transcriptase. Construction of the TCRbeta libraries relied on three nested rounds of multiplex PCR, following a slightly modified ARM-PCR procedure. Sample barcodes and Illumina adapters were attached in a final 25-cycle PCR using Deep VentR polymerase. Amplicons of 200-500 bp were gel-purified with a QIAquick gel extraction kit before sequencing. TCRbeta amplicons were sequenced on an Illumina HiSeq 2500 with 250-bp paired-end reads. Processing in the source paper ran as follows. Quality trimming of reads was performed with Trimmomatic v0.33, and paired reads were merged with FLASH v1.2.11 so that full CDR3 sequences could be recovered. V, D and J germline segments were assigned to the rearranged TCRbeta sequences by MiGEC v1.2.1b. VDJtools v1.0.0 computed clonotype statistics and Shannon-Wiener diversity indices. To cut down on sampling bias, every analysis after diversity analysis relied on just the 250 most abundant clonotypes from each sample. TCRdb reanalyzed the raw reads on its own, using fastp at Q25 for trimming and MiXCR for clone calling, and kept in-frame beta chains. Duplicate CDR3 protein sequences are folded into a single record with the most common DNA and genes. TCRdb's processing, not the study's, gives the V and J calls here. For this sample there are about 120,000 distinct CDR3 sequences; nearly 70% appear just once. The ten top clones hold 7.5% to 10% of the sample.

Notes on this clonotype: The antigen it binds to is not known. At one boundary the junction diverges from the germline segment, which might be a read error.

Material: tumor-adjacent normal liver tissue. The TCR originated in a woman in her fifties or sixties with primary liver carcinoma and hepatitis B virus infection.

The sequenced DNA is TGCAGTGCTAGAGGAAGCGCAGGGCCTAGTCGGGCCCCCTTC. Its translation is CSARGSAGPSRAPF. The V and J segments used are TRBV20-1 and TRBJ1-2, and the D gene may be TRBD1, 5 bases matching. For CDR1 and CDR2, the germline V gene (reference sequence) lists DFQATT and SNEGSKA. From the cysteine through the phenylalanine, the CDR3 covers 14 amino acids. Only the CDR3 DNA stays, 42 bases, in frame from base 1.